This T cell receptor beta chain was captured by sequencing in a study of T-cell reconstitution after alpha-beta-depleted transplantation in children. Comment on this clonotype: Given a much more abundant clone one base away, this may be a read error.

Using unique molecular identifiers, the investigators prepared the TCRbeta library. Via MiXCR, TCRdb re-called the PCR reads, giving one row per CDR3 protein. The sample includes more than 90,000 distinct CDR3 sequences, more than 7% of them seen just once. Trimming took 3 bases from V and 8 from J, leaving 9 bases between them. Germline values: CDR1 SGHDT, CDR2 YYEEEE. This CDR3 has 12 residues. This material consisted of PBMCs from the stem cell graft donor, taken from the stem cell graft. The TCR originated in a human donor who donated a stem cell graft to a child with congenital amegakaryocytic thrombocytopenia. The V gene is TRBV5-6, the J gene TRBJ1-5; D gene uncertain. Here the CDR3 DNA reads TGTGCCAGCAGCTCGAGAGATGAGCCCCAGCATTTT. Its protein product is CASSSRDEPQHF.